This T cell receptor beta chain derives from a study of type 1 and type 2 diabetes patients. V gave up 6 bases and J gave up 6 bases; unmatched junction bases: 8. The CDR3 runs to 14 residues. Genomic DNA was the PCR template. Multiplex PCR with 30 forward and 13 reverse primers amplified the TCR beta CDR3. In TCRdb, the multiplex PCR reads were re-called with MiXCR into one record per CDR3 protein. The sample shows 250,000 or so distinct CDR3 sequences, around 47% of them seen only once. The genes are TRBV12-3 or TRBV12-4 and TRBJ2-3; TRBD1 aligns across 8 bases. Sequencing input: peripheral blood mononuclear cells (PBMCs). The sequence derives from a man aged 18 to 30 with type 2 diabetes. The CDR3, as DNA: TGTGCCAGCAGCCCGGACAGGGTGAGGGATACGCAGTATTTT. Translating gives CASSPDRVRDTQYF.